The 27 T cell receptor beta chains in this list originate from one sample, sequenced in a study of cytomegalovirus exposure and HLA in healthy donors. Both 60 Vbeta primers and 13 Jbeta primers went into the PCR. Profiling relied on immunoSEQ multiplex PCR, and the TCRdb table lists in-frame clones only, not all of them. The table shows roughly 44,000 clones, with roughly 80% occurring only once. Sequences were obtained from PBMCs. These receptors were obtained from a man in his fifties or sixties in good health and CMV-seronegative.

The rearrangement joins TRBV7-3 to TRBJ2-1, with 7 nucleotides matching TRBD2. Germline CDR1 SGHTA, CDR2 FQGTGA. This CDR3 is built from 15 residues. The V segment lost 6 bases and the J segment 0 bases; nucleotides outside the gene matches: 5. CDR3 residues: CASSSGTTSYNEQFF. Here the CDR3 DNA reads TGTGCCAGCAGTTCCGGGACTACCTCCTACAATGAGCAGTTCTTC.

The V and J genes are TRBV7-2 and TRBJ2-1; D may be TRBD2 (6 bases). The V gene lost 6 bases and the J gene lost 7 bases, with 16 bases spanning the gap. The CDR3 contains 14 residues. The germline V gene encodes CDR1 SGHTA and CDR2 FQGNSA. CDR3 DNA sequence: TGTGCCAGCAGTCAGACTAGAGGTAAGAATGAGCAGTTCTTC. It codes for CASSQTRGKNEQFF.

The V call is TRBV2, the J call TRBJ2-7; weak D call: TRBD2 (7 bases). The CDR3 has 14 amino acids. Trimming pared 6 bases from V and 5 bases from J, leaving 17 bases between. Germline CDR1 reads SNHLY; CDR2 reads FYNNEI. This CDR3 reads CASRSVQGGNEQYF. CDR3 in DNA: TGTGCCAGCAGGTCGGTACAGGGAGGGAACGAGCAGTACTTC.

The gene calls are TRBV14 and TRBJ1-6; no definite D call. The germline V gene has CDR1 SGHDN and CDR2 FVKESK. The V gene lost 5 bases and the J gene lost 10 bases, with 9 bases spanning the gap. This CDR3 is built from 12 residues. The CDR3 DNA reads TGTGCCAGCAGCTCCGGGTACTCACCCCTCCACTTT. It codes for CASSSGYSPLHF.

A word on this clone: The same CDR3 can be traced to other DNA sequences in this sample. The CDR3: CASSYGGAGELFF. The CDR3 DNA sequence: TGTGCCAGCAGTTACGGGGGGGCCGGGGAGCTGTTTTTT. This chain joins TRBV6-6 and TRBJ2-2; 7 bases match TRBD2. The CDR3 spans 13 residues. Germline V gene data show CDR1 as MNHNY and CDR2 as SVGAGI (reference sequence). V was pared by 2 bases and J by 6 bases, with 0 bases of the junction left unmatched.

The J gene is TRBJ2-2, the V gene TRBV7-9; D possibly corresponds to TRBD2 (5 bases). The CDR3 sequence is 15 residues long. Germline CDR1 reads SEHNR; CDR2 reads FQNEAQ (reference sequence). V dropped 3 bases and J dropped 2 bases, with 10 bases sitting between them. The CDR3 nucleotides are TGTGCCAGCAGCTTGCGAGGACTTAACACCGGGGAGCTGTTTTTT. Translating it yields CASSLRGLNTGELFF.

The chain joins TRBV2 to TRBJ2-1, with D possibly being TRBD2 (5 bases). CDR1 is SNHLY, CDR2 FYNNEI, per germline. Trimming cost V 3 bases and J 8 bases, with 17 bases left between them. This CDR3 is built from 15 residues. The CDR3 protein is CASSDSGNTPDEQFF. Here the CDR3 DNA reads TGTGCCAGCAGTGATTCGGGAAATACTCCCGATGAGCAGTTCTTC.

This clone was seen a handful of times. This chain uses TRBV7-9 with TRBJ2-3; tentative D call: TRBD2 (6 bases). The germline V and J ends were trimmed by 4 bases and 6 bases, with 14 bases remaining between them. The CDR3 is 14 amino acids. Germline CDR1 reads SEHNR; CDR2 reads FQNEAQ (reference sequence). The chain's CDR3 is CASSSSGGRDTQYF. The CDR3, as DNA: TGTGCCAGCAGCTCCTCCGGGGGACGTGATACGCAGTATTTT. The whole variable domain, remainder taken from reference TRBV7-9 and TRBJ2-3, is DTGVSQNPRHKITKRGQNVTFRCDPISEHNRLYWYRQTLGQGPEFLTYFQNEAQLEKSRLLSDRFSAERPKGSFSTLEIQRTEQGDSAMYLCASSSSGGRDTQYFGPGTRLTVL.

CDR3 sequence: CASSLRRRAGTYEQYF. CDR3 sequence (DNA): TGTGCCAGCAGTTTACGGCGGAGAGCGGGTACCTACGAGCAGTACTTC. The chain uses TRBV28 and TRBJ2-7; maybe TRBD2 (6 bases). This CDR3 contains 16 residues. Germline V gene sequence: CDR1 MDHEN, CDR2 SYDVKM. V was trimmed by 2 bases and J by 2 bases, leaving 16 bases between them.

The chain combines TRBV28 with TRBJ2-5; weak D call: TRBD2 (5 bases). This CDR3 is built from 13 residues. Per the germline V gene, CDR1 is MDHEN and CDR2 is SYDVKM. V lost 7 bases and J 4 bases, leaving 13 bases between the germline ends. The CDR3 sequence: CASTPSGGETQYF. CDR3 DNA: TGTGCCAGCACCCCTTCCGGAGGAGAGACCCAGTACTTC.

V and J are TRBV5-1 and TRBJ2-3; 9 bases are shared with TRBD1. Germline V lookup: CDR1 SGHRS, CDR2 YFSETQ. The CDR3 contains 16 residues. The J segment lost 0 bases and the V segment lost 0 bases, leaving 2 bases of the junction unmatched. The CDR3 bases are TGCGCCAGCAGCTTGGAGGGACAGGGTAGCACAGATACGCAGTATTTT. Amino acids: CASSLEGQGSTDTQYF.

This sequence joins TRBV2 and TRBJ2-4; 16 positions match TRBD2. The CDR3 spans 19 residues. The J segment lost 0 bases and the V segment lost 4 bases, leaving 6 bases of the junction unmatched. Looked up from germline, CDR1 is SNHLY and CDR2 is FYNNEI. The DNA for the CDR3 is TGTGCCAGCAGTGGCCCGGGACTAGCGGGAGGGCTAGCCAAAAACATTCAGTACTTC. Translation gives CASSGPGLAGGLAKNIQYF.

The chain uses TRBV7-6 and TRBJ2-3; D perhaps matches TRBD1 (5 bases). Germline V gene sequence: CDR1 SGHVS, CDR2 FNYEAQ. The CDR3 is made up of 14 amino acids. The germline V and J ends were trimmed by 6 bases and 8 bases, with 18 bases remaining between them. The CDR3, as DNA: TGTGCCAGCAGACAGGACCGGGTGGATCCTACGCAGTATTTT. Its translation: CASRQDRVDPTQYF. The full variable domain, completed using reference TRBV7-6 and TRBJ2-3, is GAGVSQSPRYKVTKRGQDVALRCDPISGHVSLYWYRQALGQGPEFLTYFNYEAQQDKSGLPNDRFSAERPEGSISTLTIQRTEQRDSAMYRCASRQDRVDPTQYFGPGTRLTVL.

V usage is TRBV4-2 and J usage is TRBJ2-6, with TRBD1 as a possible D gene (6 bases). Germline values: CDR1 LGHNA, CDR2 YNFKEQ. CDR3 length: 17 amino acids. Trimming removed 3 bases at V and 0 bases at J, with 12 bases between. In DNA, the CDR3 is TGTGCCAGCAGCCAGAGGACAGTCTCCTCTGGGGCCAACGTCCTGACTTTC. It codes for CASSQRTVSSGANVLTF.

This clone was observed a handful of times. The chain recombines TRBV7-2 with TRBJ1-1; 8 bases agree with TRBD1. V lost 3 bases and J lost 0; bases outside the gene matches: 9. There are 17 residues in the CDR3. Per the germline V gene, CDR1 is SGHTA and CDR2 is FQGNSA. The CDR3 nucleotides are TGTGCCAGCAGCTTGGAGGACAGGGTCGGAATGAACACTGAAGCTTTCTTT. Amino acid sequence: CASSLEDRVGMNTEAFF.

This chain joins TRBV18 and TRBJ1-2; TRBD1 is a possible D gene (6 bases). Germline CDR1 and CDR2: KGHSH and LQKENI. V lost 1 base, J lost 1 base, and 13 bases lay in between. The length of the CDR3 is 16 residues. The CDR3 sequence: CASSPRDRTLNYGYTF. The CDR3 DNA reads as TGTGCCAGCTCACCACGAGACAGGACCCTTAACTATGGCTACACCTTC.

This chain links TRBV7-8 with TRBJ2-1; 16 bases match TRBD2. The CDR3 has 21 amino acids. Germline CDR1 is SGHVS and CDR2 is FQNEAQ. J gave up 5 bases and V 5 bases, and 18 bases lay outside the gene matches. The CDR3 region has the DNA TGTGCCAGCAGCCCGACCTACTTCCTGGGACTAGCGGGGGGGTTCCACAATGAGCAGTTCTTC. It translates to CASSPTYFLGLAGGFHNEQFF.

The rearrangement uses TRBV5-1 and TRBJ2-1, with 7 nucleotides matching TRBD2. CDR3 size: 14 residues. V shed 6 bases and J 5 bases; nucleotides not matched to a gene: 8. Germline values: CDR1 SGHRS, CDR2 YFSETQ. The CDR3 DNA is TGCGCCAGCACCTGGGGGGGGGTACACAATGAGCAGTTCTTC. It encodes CASTWGGVHNEQFF.

The chain has TRBV19 and TRBJ2-7; 7 bases match TRBD1. The ends lost 5 bases at V and 5 bases at J; junction bases unmatched: 9. Germline CDR1 LNHDA, CDR2 SQIVND (reference sequence). This CDR3 region has 14 residues. CDR3 DNA: TGTGCCAGTAGTCCCCGGGACAGCCTTAACGAGCAGTACTTC. As protein: CASSPRDSLNEQYF. The variable domain in full, with the rest retrieved from reference TRBV19 and TRBJ2-7, is DGGITQSPKYLFRKEGQNVTLSCEQNLNHDAMYWYRQDPGQGLRLIYYSQIVNDFQKGDIAEGYSVSREKKESFPLTVTSAQKNPTAFYLCASSPRDSLNEQYFGPGTRLTVT.

The genes are TRBV7-9 and TRBJ2-5, with TRBD1 matching over 9 bases. CDR1 is SEHNR, CDR2 FQNEAQ, per germline (reference sequence). This CDR3 is 13 amino acids long. V shed 5 bases and J 5 bases; nucleotides not matched to a gene: 3. The CDR3 sequence: CASSGDRDETQYF. The DNA of the CDR3 is TGTGCCAGCAGCGGGGACAGGGATGAGACCCAGTACTTC.

The chain carries TRBV30 and TRBJ1-3, with TRBD1 as a possible D gene (5 bases). This CDR3 comprises 17 residues. Between the trimmed V and J ends, which lost 7 bases and 6 bases, there was a span of 28 bases. Germline V gene sequence: CDR1 GTSNPN, CDR2 SVGIG (reference sequence). The CDR3 protein is CASSRGPGRGGTNTIYF. Here the CDR3 DNA reads TGTGCCTCCTCCCGAGGGCCGGGGAGGGGCGGCACAAACACCATATATTTT.

The table lists this clone with a count of one. This rearrangement joins TRBV6-1 to TRBJ2-5; 9 nucleotides line up with TRBD1. Matching the DNA end better, TRBJ2-7 makes the J call doubtful. Germline V gene lookup returns CDR1 MNHNS and CDR2 SASEGT. The CDR3 is 14 residues long. The CDR3, as DNA: TGTGCCAGCAGTACGACAGGGGGGTTCGACGAGCAGTACTTC. Amino acid sequence: CASSTTGGFDEQYF.

This chain uses TRBV5-6 with TRBJ1-2; possibly TRBD1 for D (6 bases). Looked up from germline, CDR1 is SGHDT and CDR2 is YYEEEE. The CDR3 is made up of 14 amino acids. V lost 2 bases and J lost 1, with 9 bases in between. CDR3 protein: CASSFYRDNYGYTF. The CDR3 nucleotides are TGTGCCAGCAGCTTTTACAGGGATAACTATGGCTACACCTTC.

This clone was seen only once. The gene calls are TRBV4-3 and TRBJ1-5; no clear D gene. Germline CDR1 reads LGHNA; CDR2 reads YSLEER. V was clipped by 0 bases and J by 6 bases, with 6 bases between them. The CDR3 sequence is 13 residues long. The CDR3 loop is CASSQELSQPQHF. As DNA, the CDR3 is TGCGCCAGCAGCCAAGAGTTGAGTCAGCCCCAGCATTTT.

The gene calls are TRBV19 and TRBJ1-1, with D unresolved. CDR3 length equals 13 residues. V dropped 7 bases and J dropped 2 bases, with 11 bases sitting between them. Per the germline V gene, CDR1 is LNHDA and CDR2 is SQIVND (reference sequence). CDR3 protein: CASTLSLNTEAFF. The CDR3 DNA reads as TGTGCCAGTACCCTATCTTTAAACACTGAAGCTTTCTTT.

This clone was detected only once. V gene TRBV2 combines with J gene TRBJ1-4; D call uncertain. V shed 5 bases and J shed 7 bases, with 14 bases lying between them. Germline CDR1 reads SNHLY; CDR2 reads FYNNEI. The CDR3 is 14 residues long. The DNA of the CDR3 is TGTGCCAGCAGTCCGTGGCAAATCCGTGAAAAACTGTTTTTT. Protein product: CASSPWQIREKLFF.

CDR3 residues: CASSLSHLDSPLHF. The CDR3 bases are TGTGCCAGCAGCTTATCCCACCTAGATTCACCCCTCCACTTT. The chain links TRBV7-9 to TRBJ1-6; no reliable D call. Germline CDR1 is SEHNR and CDR2 is FQNEAQ (reference sequence). Trimming shortened V by 2 bases and J by 8 bases, and 10 bases separated the two germline ends. The CDR3 is 14 residues long. The entire variable domain, with the rest obtained from reference TRBV7-9 and TRBJ1-6, is as follows: DTGVSQNPRHKITKRGQNVTFRCDPISEHNRLYWYRQTLGQGPEFLTYFQNEAQLEKSRLLSDRFSAERPKGSFSTLEIQRTEQGDSAMYLCASSLSHLDSPLHFGNGTRLTVT.